The clone carrying this T cell receptor (beta chain) was counted many times. Antigen unknown. From the RACE reads, TCRdb called clonotypes with MiXCR, one entry per CDR3 protein. The sample comprises fewer than 45,000 distinct CDR3 sequences, 4% of which are singletons, and about 24% rests with the top ten. Time point of the sample: patch test 1, 2 weeks after DPC sensitization. The sample's treatment: therapeutic diphenylcyclopropenone sensitization with weekly scalp DPC. Before extraction, the whole blood was not fractionated, and total RNA was taken from it. Drawing of blood took place ahead of applying each patch test. The data stem from a study of human T cells and chemical hapten exposure. Study overall: Weekly administration of diphenylcyclopropenone to the scalp of patients continued throughout the roughly 25-week study.

J gave up 0 bases and V 2 bases, and 5 bases lay outside the gene matches. The CDR3 length is 17 residues. The germline V gene has CDR1 KGHDR and CDR2 SFDVKD. Points from the study as a whole: Alopecia in all donors means immunity may differ from healthy individuals. TCRs above 1 in 1000 frequency stayed constant with DPC sensitization.

The rearrangement links TRBV24-1 to TRBJ2-2; 7 nucleotides agree with TRBD2. This TCR was sampled from a man aged 45-60 years with alopecia areata. Some clones in this sample may be carry-over from other donors' samples. Here the sequenced sample was whole blood, taken in connection with sensitization to the hapten diphenylcyclopropenone (DPC). The CDR3 region is CATSDSLRGTNTGELFF. DNA for the CDR3: TGTGCCACCAGTGATTCCCTGCGGGGGACGAACACCGGGGAGCTGTTTTTT.